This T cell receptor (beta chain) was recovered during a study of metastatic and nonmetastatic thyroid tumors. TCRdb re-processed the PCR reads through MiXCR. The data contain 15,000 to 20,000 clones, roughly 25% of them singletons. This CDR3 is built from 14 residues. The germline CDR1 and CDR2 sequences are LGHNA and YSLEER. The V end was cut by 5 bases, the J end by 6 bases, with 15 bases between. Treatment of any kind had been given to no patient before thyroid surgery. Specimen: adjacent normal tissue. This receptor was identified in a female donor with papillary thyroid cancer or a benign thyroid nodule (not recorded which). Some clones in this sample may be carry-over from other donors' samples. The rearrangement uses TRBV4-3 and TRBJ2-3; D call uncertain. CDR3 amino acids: CASSERLAKDTQYF. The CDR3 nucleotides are TGCGCCAGCAGCGAAAGACTCGCTAAGGATACGCAGTATTTT.